This is a list of T cell receptor beta chains from one sample in a study of blood T cells in healthy people across ages. TCRdb re-derived calls from the 5' RACE reads in MiXCR, one entry per CDR3 protein. The repertoire holds over a million distinct CDR3 sequences, with almost 25% as singletons. The sample also formed part of further work on T cells of mothers and their children.

The sample consisted of blood. Receptors originate from a girl aged 2 to 9 in good health. CDR3s include the opening cysteine and the closing phenylalanine or tryptophan.

v_gene | CDR3aa
TRBV6-2/TRBV6-3 | CASSYRLAGVISYNEQFF
TRBV29-1 | CSAGQLAGGANEQFF
TRBV6-5 | CASSSLGVAGYTF
TRBV20-1 | CSAQGTGQETQYF
TRBV2 | CASSEARGFGYTF
TRBV20-1 | CSASMDRIYGYTF
TRBV29-1 | CSNEGADTQYF
TRBV6-5 | CASIVPGEETQYF
TRBV7-9 | CASSPADYTGELFF
TRBV28 | CASSRTISGQRTGELFF
TRBV14 | CASSRRNRGRGNQPQHF
TRBV10-3 | CATSYNTEAFF
TRBV7-8 | CASSLNSRNRGGGKLFF
TRBV7-3 | CASSPRTESGANVLTF